These 24 T cell receptor beta chains originate from one sample sequenced in a study of T cell repertoires in cytomegalovirus infection. No antigens are known for them. From the reads, TCRdb called clonotypes with MiXCR, one entry per CDR3 protein. The sample has fewer than 850,000 distinct CDR3 sequences; 25% to 35% are singletons. Source: cultured CD8+ T cells from PBMCs, taken from culture after CMV antigen stimulation. Source of these receptors: a human donor in good health (CMV status not recorded). Some clones in this sample may be carry-over from other donors' samples.

V gene TRBV5-6 combines with J gene TRBJ2-2; possible D gene TRBD2, 6 bases. The CDR3 sequence is 14 residues long. V was clipped by 9 bases and J by 3 bases, with 15 bases between them. Germline V CDR1 and CDR2: SGHDT, YYEEEE. CDR3 DNA: TGTGCCAACAGGATCACGGGGGACACCGGGGAGCTGTTTTTT. It encodes CANRITGDTGELFF.

This chain joins TRBV11-3 and TRBJ2-7; TRBD1 matches 9 bases. Trimming removed 5 bases from V and 4 bases from J; junction bases left unmatched: 3. This CDR3 is 13 amino acids long. Germline CDR1 reads SGHNT; CDR2 reads YENEEA. In DNA form, the CDR3 reads TGTGCCAGCAGCGGACAGGGGCGTTACGAGCAGTACTTC. Residues: CASSGQGRYEQYF.

This clonotype was seen a few times. The chain employs TRBV12-5 and TRBJ2-5; TRBD1 matches 8 bases. The germline V gene encodes CDR1 LGHNT and CDR2 FRNRAP. The junction had 3 bases not matched to a gene; V was cut back by 5 bases and J by 1 base. The CDR3 sequence is 14 residues long. CDR3 sequence reads: CASGPGTGQETQYF. CDR3 DNA: TGTGCTAGTGGTCCAGGGACAGGCCAAGAGACCCAGTACTTC.

The genes are TRBV7-8 and TRBJ2-2; TRBD1 is a possible D gene (6 bases). V was cut by 0 bases and J by 5 bases, with 10 bases left in between. This CDR3 has 15 amino acids. Germline-derived CDR1 and CDR2 are SGHVS and FQNEAQ. The CDR3 is CASSLAAGVTGELFF. Written as DNA, the CDR3 is TGTGCCAGCAGCTTAGCGGCAGGGGTAACCGGGGAGCTGTTTTTT.

CDR3 coding DNA: TGCGCCAGCAGTGAGTCGATACAGGGAGACAATGAGCAGTTCTTC. Its translation is CASSESIQGDNEQFF. V and J are TRBV10-1 and TRBJ2-1; maybe TRBD1 (6 bases). The CDR3 is 15 residues long. V was clipped by 0 bases and J by 5 bases, with 11 bases between them. CDR1 WNHNN and CDR2 SYGVQD come from the germline V gene (reference sequence).

The V call is TRBV10-3, the J call TRBJ1-2, with 9 bases that match TRBD1. This CDR3 has 13 amino acids. Trimming at V came to 6 bases and at J to 5 bases, leaving 4 bases not matched to a gene. Germline V gene sequence: CDR1 ENHRY, CDR2 SYGVKD. The CDR3 bases are TGTGCCATCAGCCGGGACAGGGTGTATGGCTACACCTTC. It translates to CAISRDRVYGYTF.

V is TRBV28 and J is TRBJ1-1; D call uncertain. Germline values: CDR1 MDHEN, CDR2 SYDVKM. This CDR3 is 11 amino acids long. Trimming removed 6 bases at V and 13 bases at J, with 15 bases between. CDR3 in DNA: TGTGCCAGCAGCCACCCAGATCGAGGTTTCTTT. Translated: CASSHPDRGFF.

This clonotype was seen more than once but under ten times. This sequence joins TRBV11-1 and TRBJ2-5; the D gene is possibly TRBD2 (6 bases). Trimming left V 3 bases short and J 5 bases short, with 10 bases between. CDR3 length equals 13 residues. Germline CDR1 and CDR2: SGHAT and FQDESV (reference sequence). The CDR3, as DNA: TGTGCCAGCAGCTTGCGGAGCGGGGAGACCCAGTACTTC. It encodes CASSLRSGETQYF. The whole variable domain, filled in from reference TRBV11-1 and TRBJ2-5, reads EAEVAQSPRYKITEKSQAVAFWCDPISGHATLYWYRQILGQGPELLVQFQDESVVDDSQLPKDRFSAERLKGVDSTLKIQPAELGDSAMYLCASSLRSGETQYFGPGTRLLVL.

This clonotype was counted between two and nine times. The V call is TRBV4-3, the J call TRBJ2-5; 9 bases are a match to TRBD1. This CDR3 region has 17 residues. V trimming: 0 bases; J trimming: 5 bases; junction bases outside the gene matches: 10. The V gene's germline CDR1 is LGHNA and CDR2 YSLEER. The CDR3 DNA is TGCGCCAGCAGCCAAGACTTAACAGGGGGCTTATGGGAGACCCAGTACTTC. Translation: CASSQDLTGGLWETQYF.

V gene TRBV7-9 combines with J gene TRBJ1-2; tentatively, D is TRBD1 (6 bases). Germline V CDR1 and CDR2: SEHNR, FQNEAQ (reference sequence). The V and J ends lost 2 bases and 8 bases respectively, with 12 bases between them. The CDR3 has 13 residues. The CDR3 reads CASSLSGVEGYTF. The CDR3 DNA reads TGTGCCAGCAGCTTATCAGGGGTGGAAGGCTACACCTTC.

This clonotype was detected a few times. The rearrangement joins TRBV2 to TRBJ2-5, with 7 bases fitting TRBD2. The CDR3 extends over 15 amino acids. The V gene's germline CDR1 is SNHLY and CDR2 FYNNEI. V lost 6 bases, J lost 2 bases, and 9 bases stayed unmatched. The CDR3 nucleotides are TGTGCCAGCAGCCGGACTAGGCCTCATCAAGAGACCCAGTACTTC. Its translation is CASSRTRPHQETQYF. The full variable domain, its missing parts supplied by reference TRBV2 and TRBJ2-5, is EPEVTQTPSHQVTQMGQEVILRCVPISNHLYFYWYRQILGQKVEFLVSFYNNEISEKSEIFDDQFSVERPDGSNFTLKIRSTKLEDSAMYFCASSRTRPHQETQYFGPGTRLLVL.

In regard to this clonotype: A much more abundant neighbour one base away suggests this may be a read error. The V gene is TRBV19, the J gene TRBJ1-2, with a possible D match to TRBD1 (5 bases). CDR1 is LNHDA, CDR2 SQIVND, per germline (reference sequence). The V and J ends lost 8 bases and 4 bases respectively, with 29 bases between them. CDR3 size: 18 residues. CDR3 amino acids: CASDDASTPGREVYGYTF. CDR3 in DNA: TGTGCCAGTGACGATGCATCAACACCAGGGAGAGAAGTCTATGGCTACACCTTC.

There are a few counts of this clonotype. The V call is TRBV10-1, the J call TRBJ1-1; the D is unclear. The germline gives CDR1 WNHNN, CDR2 SYGVQD (reference sequence). V lost 0 bases and J 1 base, leaving 0 bases between the germline ends. The CDR3 is 12 amino acids. The CDR3 nucleotides read TGCGCCAGCAGTGAGTCGAACACTGAAGCTTTCTTT. Translated: CASSESNTEAFF.

This sequence joins TRBV7-2 and TRBJ1-2; the D gene is possibly TRBD1 (5 bases). This CDR3 spans 13 amino acids. Germline assignment: CDR1 SGHTA and CDR2 FQGNSA. Trimming removed 5 bases from V and 5 bases from J, with 12 bases in between. CDR3 protein: CASSLGLLYGYTF. The CDR3 coding sequence is TGTGCCAGCAGCCTGGGACTCCTATATGGCTACACCTTC.

This clonotype was picked up one time. This chain uses TRBV3-1 with TRBJ2-1, with TRBD2 identical over 8 bases. The CDR3 has 17 residues. Germline CDR1 reads LGHDT; CDR2 reads YNNKEL (reference sequence). V shed 0 bases and J 4 bases; nucleotides not matched to a gene: 8. The CDR3 DNA sequence: TGTGCCAGCAGCCAAGATGGCGGGACTAGGAAATACAATGAGCAGTTCTTC. Protein product: CASSQDGGTRKYNEQFF.

The chain combines TRBV6-2 or TRBV6-3 with TRBJ1-1; 8 bases align to TRBD1. The CDR3 extends over 12 amino acids. After removal of 2 bases from V and 11 bases from J, the junction contained 4 bases not matched to a gene. Germline V gives CDR1 MNHEY, CDR2 SVGEGT. DNA for the CDR3: TGTGCCAGCAGTTACGGGACAGGATGGGCTTTCTTT. Amino acids: CASSYGTGWAFF.

CDR3 DNA: TGCAGTGCTAGATTTCGGGGGGGACAGGTCGACAATGAGCAGTTCTTC. It encodes CSARFRGGQVDNEQFF. The chain uses TRBV20-1 and TRBJ2-1; D possibly uses TRBD1 or TRBD2 (8 bases each). V dropped 2 bases and J dropped 5 bases, with 19 bases sitting between them. The CDR3 is 16 residues long. The V gene's germline CDR1 is DFQATT and CDR2 SNEGSKA (reference sequence).

Ten or more counts support this clonotype. V usage is TRBV7-2 and J usage is TRBJ2-1; 10 bases match TRBD1. The ends lost 4 bases at V and 5 bases at J; junction bases unmatched: 11. From germline, CDR1 is SGHTA and CDR2 FQGNSA. The CDR3 runs to 17 residues. The CDR3 reads CASSSPFWTGGNNEQFF. The CDR3 nucleotides read TGTGCCAGCAGCTCACCCTTCTGGACAGGGGGGAACAATGAGCAGTTCTTC. The full variable domain, with the rest looked up from reference TRBV7-2 and TRBJ2-1, is GAGVSQSPSNKVTEKGKDVELRCDPISGHTALYWYRQSLGQGLEFLIYFQGNSAPDKSGLPSDRFSAERTGGSVSTLTIQRTQQEDSAVYLCASSSPFWTGGNNEQFFGPGTRLTVL.

V gene TRBV12-3 or TRBV12-4 combines with J gene TRBJ2-2; weak D call: TRBD1 (7 bases). The CDR3 sequence is 17 residues long. V lost 6 bases and J lost 4, with 21 bases in between. The chain's CDR3 is CASRTQGQGGRTGELFF. The CDR3 nucleotides read TGTGCCAGCAGAACCCAAGGCCAGGGGGGCCGCACCGGGGAGCTGTTTTTT.

Ten or more counts support this clonotype. The V call is TRBV12-3 or TRBV12-4, the J call TRBJ2-1, with unresolved D. The V gene lost 6 bases and the J gene lost 0 bases, with 12 bases spanning the gap. The CDR3 has 15 amino acids. Written as DNA, the CDR3 is TGTGCCAGCAGGTCTTGGGTCCTCTCCTACAATGAGCAGTTCTTC. This encodes CASRSWVLSYNEQFF.

This clonotype has more than one count but fewer than ten. The chain couples TRBV7-9 to TRBJ2-7; D unclear. V was trimmed by 1 base and J by 7 bases, leaving 8 bases between them. From germline, CDR1 is SEHNR and CDR2 FQNEAQ (reference sequence). This CDR3 comprises 12 residues. The CDR3 DNA follows: TGTGCCAGCAGCTTAGTGCTACGGGAGCAGTACTTC. It encodes CASSLVLREQYF.

V gene TRBV19 combines with J gene TRBJ2-2; D remains unclear. Germline loops: CDR1 LNHDA, CDR2 SQIVND (reference sequence). CDR3 length: 15 amino acids. With 7 bases removed from V and 0 bases from J, the gap between germline ends came to 12 bases. Written as DNA, the CDR3 is TGTGCCAGTAAAGGAGAATTAACGAACACCGGGGAGCTGTTTTTT. Protein: CASKGELTNTGELFF.

The chain recombines TRBV29-1 with TRBJ2-3, with TRBD2 identical over 13 bases. The germline V gene encodes CDR1 SQVTM and CDR2 ANQGSEA. With 7 bases clipped from V and 5 bases from J, the junction kept 24 bases outside the gene matches. The length of the CDR3 is 20 residues. CDR3 in DNA: TGCAGCGCCGCCCCTCTAACTAGCGGGGGGGCCTCACACACACAAGATACGCAGTATTTT. This translates into CSAAPLTSGGASHTQDTQYF.

This chain connects TRBV2 to TRBJ2-7; TRBD2 matches 14 bases. V was clipped by 9 bases and J by 2 bases; unmatched bases: 3. Germline CDR1 and CDR2: SNHLY and FYNNEI. The length of the CDR3 is 14 residues. The CDR3 nucleotides are TGTGCCAGGGGACTAGCGGGGGCCCCCTACGAGCAGTACTTC. It encodes CARGLAGAPYEQYF. Looking up the rest from reference TRBV2 and TRBJ2-7 gives the full variable domain: EPEVTQTPSHQVTQMGQEVILRCVPISNHLYFYWYRQILGQKVEFLVSFYNNEISEKSEIFDDQFSVERPDGSNFTLKIRSTKLEDSAMYFCARGLAGAPYEQYFGPGTRLTVT.